The 2 T cell receptor beta chains below come from one sample, sequenced in a study of T cell responses to AZD1222 COVID-19 vaccine. Here immunoSEQ multiplex PCR was the method, and the copy in TCRdb shows in-frame clones only, minus some. The sample lists 100,000 to 150,000 clones; about 90% were seen once. This specimen was peripheral blood, taken on day 0 of AZD1222 vaccination. These receptors were collected from an adult in good health.

CDR3 in amino acids: CASSLDQGRIETQYF. The CDR3 coding sequence is TGCGCCAGCAGCTTGGATCAGGGAAGAATAGAGACCCAGTACTTC. The genes are TRBV5-1 and TRBJ2-5; TRBD1 might be the D (5 bases). The CDR3 contains 15 residues. V was cut by 0 bases and J by 4 bases, with 13 bases left in between. Looked up from germline, CDR1 is SGHRS and CDR2 is YFSETQ. Looking up the rest from reference TRBV5-1 and TRBJ2-5 gives the full variable domain: KAGVTQTPRYLIKTRGQQVTLSCSPISGHRSVSWYQQTPGQGLQFLFEYFSETQRNKGNFPGRFSGRQFSNSRSEMNVSTLELGDSALYLCASSLDQGRIETQYFGPGTRLLVL.

The chain couples TRBV4-1 to TRBJ2-7; D is unclear. Per the germline V gene, CDR1 is MGHRA and CDR2 is YSYEKL. There are 15 residues in the CDR3. Trimming left V 2 bases short and J 0 bases short, with 11 bases between. CDR3 residues: CASSQLATSSYEQYF. CDR3 in DNA: TGCGCCAGCAGCCAACTTGCGACAAGCTCCTACGAGCAGTACTTC.